This passage covers 8 T cell receptor beta chains from one sample sequenced in a study of Graves' ophthalmopathy and Graves' hyperthyroidism. Investigators amplified TCR beta CDR3 regions from RNA transcripts. RT-PCR was first run with HTBI primers, then multiplex PCR in a second round. TCRdb re-called the multiplex PCR reads through MiXCR, storing one row per CDR3 protein. The sample yields 200,000 to 250,000 distinct CDR3 sequences, 20% to 25% seen once. The material sequenced was peripheral blood. The source of these receptors is a woman aged 45-65 years with Graves' ophthalmopathy.

This clonotype has only one observation. The rearrangement uses TRBV6-1 and TRBJ2-7; 11 bases match TRBD1. The CDR3 contains 13 residues. The V segment lost 8 bases and the J segment 2 bases; nucleotides outside the gene matches: 2. The V gene's germline CDR1 is MNHNS and CDR2 SASEGT. The CDR3 region is CASGTGGTYEQYF. Here the CDR3 DNA reads TGTGCCAGCGGGACAGGGGGGACCTACGAGCAGTACTTC.

This clonotype was found many times. This rearrangement joins TRBV11-2 to TRBJ2-5, with 10 bases identical to TRBD2. J lost 7 bases, V lost 4 bases, and 18 bases had no gene match. This CDR3 has 18 residues. Germline V gene data show CDR1 as SGHAT and CDR2 as FQNNGV. CDR3 sequence reads: CASSSRGTSGVVIGTQYF. The CDR3 region has the DNA TGTGCCAGCAGCTCCCGAGGAACTAGCGGGGTCGTAATTGGGACCCAGTACTTC.

The genes are TRBV6-5 and TRBJ2-7; tentative D call: TRBD1 (5 bases). V was clipped by 0 bases and J by 4 bases, with 13 bases between them. The length of the CDR3 is 15 residues. Germline CDR1 and CDR2: MNHEY and SVGAGI. Written as DNA, the CDR3 is TGTGCCAGCAGTTACTCGACAGACTCCCTTTACGAGCAGTACTTC. Amino acids: CASSYSTDSLYEQYF.

At least ten counts were recorded for this clonotype. This chain uses TRBV6-5 with TRBJ2-7, with 12 positions matching TRBD2. V lost 4 bases and J lost 5; bases outside the gene matches: 6. This CDR3 contains 15 residues. Per the germline V gene, CDR1 is MNHEY and CDR2 is SVGAGI. The DNA of the CDR3 is TGTGCCAGCAGTTGGACTAGCGGGATGAAGGACGAGCAGTACTTC. Translating gives CASSWTSGMKDEQYF.

This clonotype was counted only a few times. V usage is TRBV18 and J usage is TRBJ2-2, with 7 bases aligning to TRBD1. The CDR3 runs 15 residues. The J segment lost 5 bases and the V segment lost 0 bases, leaving 3 bases of the junction unmatched. Germline-derived CDR1 and CDR2 are KGHSH and LQKENI. CDR3 nucleotide sequence: TGTGCCAGCTCACCACCTACAGGGGATACCGGGGAGCTGTTTTTT. Translation: CASSPPTGDTGELFF.

This chain links TRBV20-1 with TRBJ2-5; the match to TRBD2 covers 8 bases. The V and J ends lost 0 bases and 5 bases, in that order; junction bases with no gene match: 2. The V gene's germline CDR1 is DFQATT and CDR2 SNEGSKA (reference sequence). This CDR3 comprises 13 residues. The CDR3 loop is CSARDSSGETQYF. DNA for the CDR3: TGCAGTGCTAGAGATTCTAGCGGGGAGACCCAGTACTTC.

In this sample, this clonotype turned up many times. The genes are TRBV20-1 and TRBJ2-4; D may correspond to TRBD1 or TRBD2 (5 bases each). Between the trimmed V and J ends, which lost 1 base and 0 bases, there was a span of 16 bases. Per germline, CDR1 DFQATT and CDR2 SNEGSKA (reference sequence). This CDR3 is built from 17 residues. The CDR3 protein is CSARGLGDPLAKNIQYF. The CDR3 DNA reads as TGCAGTGCTAGAGGGTTGGGGGACCCGCTAGCCAAAAACATTCAGTACTTC.

Ten or more counts support this clonotype. The gene calls are TRBV5-6 and TRBJ2-7; D is unclear. The CDR3 covers 13 residues. Germline assignment: CDR1 SGHDT and CDR2 YYEEEE. Trimming removed 1 base at V and 3 bases at J, with 8 bases between. The CDR3 is CASSLNRVYEQYF. The CDR3 coding sequence is TGTGCCAGCAGCTTGAACAGAGTCTACGAGCAGTACTTC. Variable domain in full (rest from reference TRBV5-6 and TRBJ2-7): DAGVTQSPTHLIKTRGQQVTLRCSPKSGHDTVSWYQQALGQGPQFIFQYYEEEERQRGNFPDRFSGHQFPNYSSELNVNALLLGDSALYLCASSLNRVYEQYFGPGTRLTVT.